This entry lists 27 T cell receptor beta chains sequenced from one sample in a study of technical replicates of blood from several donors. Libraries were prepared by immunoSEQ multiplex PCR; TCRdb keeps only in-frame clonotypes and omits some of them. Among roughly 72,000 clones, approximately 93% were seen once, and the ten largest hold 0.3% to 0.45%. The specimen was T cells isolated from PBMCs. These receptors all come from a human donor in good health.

The CDR3 protein is CASSPYTDTQYF. The CDR3, as DNA: TGTGCCAGCAGCCCCTACACAGATACGCAGTATTTT. The V and J genes are TRBV7-9 and TRBJ2-3; D remains ambiguous. The germline V gene has CDR1 SEHNR and CDR2 FQNEAQ (reference sequence). Trimming took off 5 bases at V and 2 bases at J, with 5 bases between the two ends. The CDR3 has 12 residues.

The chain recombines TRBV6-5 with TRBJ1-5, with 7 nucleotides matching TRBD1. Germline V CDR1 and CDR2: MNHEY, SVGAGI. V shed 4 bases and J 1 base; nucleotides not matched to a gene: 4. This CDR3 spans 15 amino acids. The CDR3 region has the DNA TGTGCCAGCAGTTCACAGGGGTTGAGCAATCAGCCCCAGCATTTT. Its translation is CASSSQGLSNQPQHF.

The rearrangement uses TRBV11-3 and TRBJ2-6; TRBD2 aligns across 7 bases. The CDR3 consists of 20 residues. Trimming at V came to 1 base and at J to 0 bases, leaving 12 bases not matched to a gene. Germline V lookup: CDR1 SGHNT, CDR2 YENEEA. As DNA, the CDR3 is TGTGCCAGCAGCTTAGTAAGAGCGGGAAACCCCCTCTCTGGGGCCAACGTCCTGACTTTC. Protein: CASSLVRAGNPLSGANVLTF.

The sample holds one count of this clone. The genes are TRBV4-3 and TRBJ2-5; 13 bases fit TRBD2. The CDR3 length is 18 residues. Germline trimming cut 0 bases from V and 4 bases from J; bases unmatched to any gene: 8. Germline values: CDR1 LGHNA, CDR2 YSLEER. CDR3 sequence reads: CASSQERTSGSFVETQYF. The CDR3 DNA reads TGCGCCAGCAGCCAAGAAAGGACTAGCGGGAGCTTTGTAGAGACCCAGTACTTC.

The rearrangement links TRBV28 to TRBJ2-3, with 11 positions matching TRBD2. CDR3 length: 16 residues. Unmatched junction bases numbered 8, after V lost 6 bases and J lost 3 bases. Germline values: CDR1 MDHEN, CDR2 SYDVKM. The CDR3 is CASSPLGLAETDTQYF. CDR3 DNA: TGTGCCAGCAGCCCTTTGGGACTAGCGGAAACAGATACGCAGTATTTT.

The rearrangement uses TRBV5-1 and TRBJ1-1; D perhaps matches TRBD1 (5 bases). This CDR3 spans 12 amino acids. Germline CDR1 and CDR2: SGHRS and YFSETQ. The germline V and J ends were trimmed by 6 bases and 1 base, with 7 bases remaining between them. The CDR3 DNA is TGCGCCAGCACCACAGGGAACACTGAAGCTTTCTTT. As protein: CASTTGNTEAFF. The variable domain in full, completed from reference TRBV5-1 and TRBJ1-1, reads KAGVTQTPRYLIKTRGQQVTLSCSPISGHRSVSWYQQTPGQGLQFLFEYFSETQRNKGNFPGRFSGRQFSNSRSEMNVSTLELGDSALYLCASTTGNTEAFFGQGTRLTVV.

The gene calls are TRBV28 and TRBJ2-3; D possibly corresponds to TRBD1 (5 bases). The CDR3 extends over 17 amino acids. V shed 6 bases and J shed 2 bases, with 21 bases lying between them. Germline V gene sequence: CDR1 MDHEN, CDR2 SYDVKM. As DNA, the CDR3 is TGTGCCAGCAGCTTAGGGGCTAGGTGGTCAAACACAGATACGCAGTATTTT. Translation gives CASSLGARWSNTDTQYF. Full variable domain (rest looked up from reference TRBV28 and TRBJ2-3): DVKVTQSSRYLVKRTGEKVFLECVQDMDHENMFWYRQDPGLGLRLIYFSYDVKMKEKGDIPEGYSVSREKKERFSLILESASTNQTSMYLCASSLGARWSNTDTQYFGPGTRLTVL.

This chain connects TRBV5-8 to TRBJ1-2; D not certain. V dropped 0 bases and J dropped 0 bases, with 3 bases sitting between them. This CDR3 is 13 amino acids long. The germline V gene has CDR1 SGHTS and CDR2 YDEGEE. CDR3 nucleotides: TGTGCCAGCAGCTTGGACACTAACTATGGCTACACCTTC. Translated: CASSLDTNYGYTF.

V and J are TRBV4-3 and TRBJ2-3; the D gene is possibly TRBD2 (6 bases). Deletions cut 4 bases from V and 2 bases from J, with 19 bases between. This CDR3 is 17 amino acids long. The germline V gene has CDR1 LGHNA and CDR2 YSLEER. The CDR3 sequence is CASSLNPAGPVTDTQYF. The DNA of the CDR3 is TGCGCCAGCAGCCTTAACCCCGCGGGGCCGGTCACAGATACGCAGTATTTT.

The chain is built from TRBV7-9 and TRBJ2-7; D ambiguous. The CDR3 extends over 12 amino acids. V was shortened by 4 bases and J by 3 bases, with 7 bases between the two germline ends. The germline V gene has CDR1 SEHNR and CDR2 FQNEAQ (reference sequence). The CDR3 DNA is TGTGCCAGCAGCTCCAGTGGCTACGAGCAGTACTTC. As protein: CASSSSGYEQYF.

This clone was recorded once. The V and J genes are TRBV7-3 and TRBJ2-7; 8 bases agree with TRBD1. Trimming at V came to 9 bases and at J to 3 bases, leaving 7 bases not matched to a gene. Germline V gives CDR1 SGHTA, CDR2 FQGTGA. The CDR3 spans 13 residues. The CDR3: CASGTGPSYEQYF. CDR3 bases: TGTGCCAGTGGGACAGGACCGAGCTACGAGCAGTACTTC.

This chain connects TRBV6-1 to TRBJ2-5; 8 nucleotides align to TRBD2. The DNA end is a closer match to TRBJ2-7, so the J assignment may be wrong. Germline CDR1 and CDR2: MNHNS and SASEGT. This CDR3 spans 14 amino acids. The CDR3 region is CASRLAESSYEQYF. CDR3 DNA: TGTGCCAGCAGACTAGCGGAGAGCTCCTACGAGCAGTACTTC.

The CDR3 loop reads CASSLAGGIGEQFF. The CDR3 DNA reads TGTGCCAGCAGTTTAGCGGGAGGGATAGGTGAGCAGTTCTTC. V and J are TRBV28 and TRBJ2-1; 9 nucleotides agree with TRBD2. Per germline, CDR1 MDHEN and CDR2 SYDVKM. The V segment lost 2 bases and the J segment 9 bases; nucleotides outside the gene matches: 5. There are 14 residues in the CDR3.

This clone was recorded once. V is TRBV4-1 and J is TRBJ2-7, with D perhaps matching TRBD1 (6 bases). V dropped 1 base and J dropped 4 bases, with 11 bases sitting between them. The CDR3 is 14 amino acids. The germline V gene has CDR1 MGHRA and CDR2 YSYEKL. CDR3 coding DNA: TGCGCCAGCAGCCAAGTCAACAGGGAGTACGAGCAGTACTTC. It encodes CASSQVNREYEQYF.

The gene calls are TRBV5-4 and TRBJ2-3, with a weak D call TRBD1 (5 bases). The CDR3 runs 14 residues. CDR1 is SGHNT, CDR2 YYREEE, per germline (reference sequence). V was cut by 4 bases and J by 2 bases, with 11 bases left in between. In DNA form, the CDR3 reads TGTGCCAGCAGCCCGACAGCCCCCACAGATACGCAGTATTTT. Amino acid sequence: CASSPTAPTDTQYF.

The CDR3 region is CASSIQGGYSGNTIYF. The CDR3 region has the DNA TGTGCCAGTAGTATCCAGGGAGGGTACTCTGGAAACACCATATATTTT. V usage is TRBV19 and J usage is TRBJ1-3; TRBD1 is a possible D gene (5 bases). The CDR3 consists of 16 residues. The V gene lost 3 bases and the J gene lost 0 bases, with 12 bases spanning the gap. From germline, CDR1 is LNHDA and CDR2 SQIVND (reference sequence).

CDR3 protein: CASSIATSGSLGEQYF. Written as DNA, the CDR3 is TGTGCCAGTAGTATAGCGACTAGCGGGAGTTTAGGCGAGCAGTACTTC. J is TRBJ2-7 and V is TRBV19; 12 nucleotides line up with TRBD2. This CDR3 has 16 residues. V trimming: 1 base; J trimming: 6 bases; junction bases outside the gene matches: 7. Germline V gene lookup returns CDR1 LNHDA and CDR2 SQIVND (reference sequence).

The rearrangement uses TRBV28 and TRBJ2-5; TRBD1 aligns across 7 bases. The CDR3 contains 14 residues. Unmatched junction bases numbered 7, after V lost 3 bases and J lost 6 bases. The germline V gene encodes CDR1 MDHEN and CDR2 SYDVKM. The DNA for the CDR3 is TGTGCCAGCAGTTTTCTAGGGGGCTCGAAGACCCAGTACTTC. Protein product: CASSFLGGSKTQYF.

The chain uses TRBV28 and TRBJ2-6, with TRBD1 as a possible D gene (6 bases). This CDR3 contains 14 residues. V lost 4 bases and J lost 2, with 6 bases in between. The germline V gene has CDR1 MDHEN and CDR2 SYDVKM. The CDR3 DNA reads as TGTGCCAGCAGTTACAGGGCTGGGGCCAACGTCCTGACTTTC. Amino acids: CASSYRAGANVLTF.

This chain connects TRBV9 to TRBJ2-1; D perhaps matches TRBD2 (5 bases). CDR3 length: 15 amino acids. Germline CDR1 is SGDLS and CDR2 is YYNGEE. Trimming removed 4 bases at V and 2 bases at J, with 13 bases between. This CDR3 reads CASSPLGNTYNEQFF. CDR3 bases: TGTGCCAGCAGCCCCCTCGGGAACACCTACAATGAGCAGTTCTTC.

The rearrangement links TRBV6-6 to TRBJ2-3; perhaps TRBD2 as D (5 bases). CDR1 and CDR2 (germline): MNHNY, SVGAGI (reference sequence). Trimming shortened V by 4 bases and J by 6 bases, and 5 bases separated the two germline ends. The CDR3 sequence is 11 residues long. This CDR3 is CASSWRDTQYF. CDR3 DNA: TGTGCCAGCAGTTGGAGGGATACGCAGTATTTT.

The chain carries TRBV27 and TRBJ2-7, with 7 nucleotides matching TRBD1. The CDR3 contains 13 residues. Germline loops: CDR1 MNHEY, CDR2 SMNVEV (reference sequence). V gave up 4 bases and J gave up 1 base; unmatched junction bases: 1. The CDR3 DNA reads TGTGCCAGCAGTTGGGACAGTTCCTACGAGCAGTACTTC. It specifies CASSWDSSYEQYF.

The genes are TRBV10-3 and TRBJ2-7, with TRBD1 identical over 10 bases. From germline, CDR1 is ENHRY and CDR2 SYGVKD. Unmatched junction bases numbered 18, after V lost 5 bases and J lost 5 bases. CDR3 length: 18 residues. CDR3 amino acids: CAISSTGAGGQGIDEQYF. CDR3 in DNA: TGTGCCATCAGTAGTACAGGCGCAGGGGGACAGGGGATAGACGAGCAGTACTTC.

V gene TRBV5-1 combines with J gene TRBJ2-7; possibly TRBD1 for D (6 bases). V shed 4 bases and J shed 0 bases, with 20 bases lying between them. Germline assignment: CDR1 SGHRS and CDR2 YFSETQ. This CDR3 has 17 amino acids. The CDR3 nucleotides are TGCGCCAGCAGCCCTAAAATAGGGACGGACAGCTCCTACGAGCAGTACTTC. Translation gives CASSPKIGTDSSYEQYF.

The CDR3 spells CASTGTGVQPQHF. As DNA, the CDR3 is TGTGCCAGCACCGGGACAGGGGTTCAGCCCCAGCATTTT. V usage is TRBV21-1 and J usage is TRBJ1-5; TRBD1, the D gene given by the table, was not confirmed from the DNA. TRBV21-1 constitutes a pseudogene. This CDR3 contains 13 residues.

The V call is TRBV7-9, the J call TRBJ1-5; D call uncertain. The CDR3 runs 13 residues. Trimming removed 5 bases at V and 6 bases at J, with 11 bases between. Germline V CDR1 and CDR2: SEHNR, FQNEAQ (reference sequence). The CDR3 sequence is CASSPSEGQPQHF. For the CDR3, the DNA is TGTGCCAGCAGCCCTTCTGAGGGTCAGCCCCAGCATTTT.

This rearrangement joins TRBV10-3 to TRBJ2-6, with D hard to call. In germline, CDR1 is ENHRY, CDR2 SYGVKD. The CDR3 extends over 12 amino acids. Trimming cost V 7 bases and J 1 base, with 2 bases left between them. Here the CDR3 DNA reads TGTGCCATCACTTCTGGGGCCAACGTCCTGACTTTC. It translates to CAITSGANVLTF.